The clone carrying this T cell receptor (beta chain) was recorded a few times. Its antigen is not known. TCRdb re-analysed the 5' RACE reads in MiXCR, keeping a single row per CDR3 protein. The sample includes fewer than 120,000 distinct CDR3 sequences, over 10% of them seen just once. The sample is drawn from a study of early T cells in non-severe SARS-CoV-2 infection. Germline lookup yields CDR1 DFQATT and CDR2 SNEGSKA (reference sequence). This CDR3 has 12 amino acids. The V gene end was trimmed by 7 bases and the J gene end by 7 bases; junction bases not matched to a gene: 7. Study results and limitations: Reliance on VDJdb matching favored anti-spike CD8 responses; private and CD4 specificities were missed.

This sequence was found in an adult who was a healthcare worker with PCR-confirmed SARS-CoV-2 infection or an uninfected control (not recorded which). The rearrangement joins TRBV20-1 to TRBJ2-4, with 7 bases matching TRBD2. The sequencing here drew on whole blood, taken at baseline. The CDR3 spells CSGSGRTNIQYF. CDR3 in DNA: TGCAGTGGATCCGGGAGGACTAACATTCAGTACTTC.